The clone carrying this T cell receptor beta chain was counted only a few times. What it recognizes is unknown. This sample stems from a study of blood T cells in healthy people across ages. Study results and limitations: PBMCs that were unsorted prevented a conclusive naive versus antigen-experienced comparison.

The authors ran a second PCR of roughly 6 to 11 cycles using a sample-barcoded 5' primer and a J-beta primer mix. One entry per CDR3 protein, called by TCRdb with MiXCR from the 5' RACE reads. The repertoire includes under 2,000,000 distinct CDR3 sequences, roughly 50% of them detected once, and more than 2% sits in the top ten. Each donor gave ten milliliters of peripheral blood. Trimming shortened V by 0 bases and J by 7 bases, and 20 bases separated the two germline ends. This CDR3 region has 17 residues. Germline loops: CDR1 SGHDN, CDR2 FVKESK. This sequence originates from a middle-aged woman in good health. Sample: blood. V usage is TRBV14 and J usage is TRBJ2-3; tentatively, D is TRBD1 (6 bases). CDR3 DNA sequence: TGTGCCAGCAGCCAAGAAAAGGGCTTCGCAGGGGTAAATACGCAGTATTTT. This sequence encodes CASSQEKGFAGVNTQYF.